This entry lists 15 T cell receptor beta chains sequenced from one sample in a study of shared clonotypes between healthy human individuals. TCRdb keeps only in-frame clones here, not all; method: immunoSEQ multiplex PCR. The table includes over a million clones, approximately 70% detected once. The sequencing input was memory CD4+ T cells sorted from blood. This sample's subset: CD45RA-negative fraction. Every receptor here comes from a man between 18 and 29 years old in good health.

As to this clone: Given a much more abundant clone one base away, this may be a read error. Written as DNA, the CDR3 is TGTGCCAGCAGCTCCGGGACAGAGGCCTACGAGCAGTACTTC. This sequence encodes CASSSGTEAYEQYF. This sequence joins TRBV7-2 and TRBJ2-7; 7 nucleotides agree with TRBD1. This CDR3 is built from 14 residues. V shed 4 bases, J shed 2 bases, and the junction held 5 bases outside the gene matches. Germline assignment: CDR1 SGHTA and CDR2 FQGNSA.

V and J are TRBV7-2 and TRBJ2-2; no clear D gene. V was trimmed by 0 bases and J by 8 bases, leaving 16 bases between them. This CDR3 is 16 amino acids long. CDR1 and CDR2 from the germline V gene are SGHTA and FQGNSA. CDR3 DNA: TGTGCCAGCAGCTTAGCGCTAAATATACAGAGTGGGGAGCTGTTTTTT. Translation gives CASSLALNIQSGELFF.

The chain couples TRBV28 to TRBJ1-4; D not certain. CDR1 and CDR2 from the germline V gene are MDHEN and SYDVKM. With 4 bases removed from V and 0 bases from J, the gap between germline ends came to 6 bases. The CDR3 contains 14 residues. CDR3 nucleotides: TGTGCCAGCAGTTCTCATGCAACTAATGAAAAACTGTTTTTT. Its translation: CASSSHATNEKLFF.

This clone appeared a few times. The chain employs TRBV5-1 and TRBJ1-3; 8 bases align to TRBD1. Germline CDR1 SGHRS, CDR2 YFSETQ. This CDR3 spans 12 amino acids. With V trimmed by 4 bases and J by 10 bases, 4 bases remained unmatched. CDR3 in amino acids: CASSAGQGTIYF. The DNA of the CDR3 is TGCGCCAGCAGCGCAGGACAGGGTACCATATATTTT. The full variable domain, with the rest looked up from reference TRBV5-1 and TRBJ1-3, is KAGVTQTPRYLIKTRGQQVTLSCSPISGHRSVSWYQQTPGQGLQFLFEYFSETQRNKGNFPGRFSGRQFSNSRSEMNVSTLELGDSALYLCASSAGQGTIYFGEGSWLTVV.

This clone was recorded many times. V gene TRBV19 combines with J gene TRBJ1-2; D is unclear. The CDR3 is made up of 15 amino acids. Germline CDR1 LNHDA, CDR2 SQIVND (reference sequence). V lost 8 bases and J 4 bases, leaving 20 bases between the germline ends. CDR3 protein: CASQWSRMASYGYTF. The CDR3 bases are TGTGCCAGTCAGTGGTCACGGATGGCTTCCTATGGCTACACCTTC.

This clone was picked up one time. The gene calls are TRBV12-5 and TRBJ2-7; no definite D call. The V end lost 2 bases, the J end lost 3 bases, and 14 bases lay between the germline ends. Germline V gives CDR1 LGHNT, CDR2 FRNRAP. The CDR3 contains 15 residues. In DNA form, the CDR3 reads TGTGCTAGTGGTTTGTTAGGTGGTCAAAACTACGAGCAGTACTTC. It is translated as CASGLLGGQNYEQYF.

The chain uses TRBV27 and TRBJ1-5, with 7 bases identical to TRBD1. CDR1 is MNHEY and CDR2 is SMNVEV in the germline V gene (reference sequence). This CDR3 is 14 amino acids long. The J segment lost 3 bases and the V segment lost 5 bases, leaving 4 bases of the junction unmatched. CDR3 in amino acids: CASSATGVNQPQHF. The CDR3 DNA sequence: TGTGCCAGCAGTGCCACAGGGGTCAATCAGCCCCAGCATTTT.

This clone occurred a few times. V usage is TRBV6-1 and J usage is TRBJ1-5; no definite D call. This CDR3 is built from 14 residues. Deletions cut 5 bases from V and 7 bases from J, with 15 bases between. CDR1 is MNHNS, CDR2 SASEGT, per germline. The CDR3 loop reads CASSSEGSRQPQHF. DNA for the CDR3: TGTGCCAGCAGTTCGGAAGGGTCCCGGCAGCCCCAGCATTTT.

The chain recombines TRBV19 with TRBJ2-6; D is unresolved. Per germline, CDR1 LNHDA and CDR2 SQIVND (reference sequence). Trimming stripped 4 bases from V and 0 bases from J, with 19 bases between. CDR3 size: 19 residues. The CDR3 nucleotides read TGTGCCAGTAGTACTCGCGGAATCGGTCTCCCCTCTGGGGCCAACGTCCTGACTTTC. The encoded protein is CASSTRGIGLPSGANVLTF.

This chain joins TRBV21-1 and TRBJ2-5; TRBD2 reflects the table's D call only, with no check against the DNA. TRBV21-1 is noted as a pseudogene. The CDR3 consists of 14 residues. The CDR3 bases are TGTGCCAGCAGCCCGCCCGGTTCCGAAGAAACCCAGTACTTC. Amino acid sequence: CASSPPGSEETQYF.

This clone was recorded many times. The genes are TRBV27 and TRBJ2-1, with 11 bases that match TRBD2. Germline V gene data show CDR1 as MNHEY and CDR2 as SMNVEV (reference sequence). Trimming took 1 base from V and 8 from J; bases not matched to a gene: 7. The CDR3 sequence is 16 residues long. CDR3: CASSLWGSGRADEQFF. The CDR3, as DNA: TGTGCCAGCAGTTTATGGGGTAGCGGGAGGGCCGATGAGCAGTTCTTC.

The chain carries TRBV11-2 and TRBJ2-5, with TRBD2 identical over 14 bases. J gave up 5 bases and V 5 bases, and 7 bases lay outside the gene matches. The CDR3 extends over 16 amino acids. Per the germline V gene, CDR1 is SGHAT and CDR2 is FQNNGV. The CDR3 nucleotides read TGTGCCAGCAGCAAGGGACTAGCGGGAGTATCGGAGACCCAGTACTTC. This translates into CASSKGLAGVSETQYF.

The table lists this clone with many counts. The rearrangement joins TRBV10-1 to TRBJ2-7, with D perhaps matching TRBD1 or TRBD2 (6 bases each). Deletions cut 5 bases from V and 7 bases from J, with 15 bases between. This CDR3 contains 13 residues. Germline loops: CDR1 WNHNN, CDR2 SYGVQD (reference sequence). The CDR3 loop is CASSTGGHREQYF. CDR3 nucleotides: TGCGCCAGCAGTACTGGGGGGCATCGGGAGCAGTACTTC.

This clone was seen more than once but under ten times. The rearrangement joins TRBV5-6 to TRBJ2-5; either TRBD1 or TRBD2 may fit D (5 bases each). V was clipped by 4 bases and J by 6 bases, with 16 bases between them. This CDR3 contains 14 residues. Germline CDR1 is SGHDT and CDR2 is YYEEEE. The CDR3 DNA reads as TGTGCCAGCAGCCTGAGAGGGGTCGGCCAGACCCAGTACTTC. Amino acids: CASSLRGVGQTQYF.

This sequence joins TRBV30 and TRBJ2-1, with D possibly called TRBD1 or TRBD2 (5 bases each). The ends were cut back, 5 bases at V and 6 bases at J, with 17 bases in the middle. From germline, CDR1 is GTSNPN and CDR2 SVGIG (reference sequence). CDR3 size: 14 residues. CDR3 in DNA: TGTGCCTGGCTCGGGGCGGAGAGAGGCAATGAGCAGTTCTTC. As protein: CAWLGAERGNEQFF.